This T cell receptor beta chain was recorded in a study of blood T cell repertoires in COVID-19. Background on the study: Material from acute and convalescent COVID-19 was sourced from the United States, Italy and Spain. The analysed material was cDNA or gDNA that came from T cells, B-cell-depleted T cells, or PBMCs.

Germline assignment: CDR1 MNHEY and CDR2 SVGEGT. Trimming shortened V by 0 bases and J by 0 bases, and 12 bases separated the two germline ends. The CDR3 has 17 residues. Per the authors' pipeline: From reference gene primer amplification, estimates of nucleated cell counts were derived. Generated by immunoSEQ multiplex PCR, the TCRdb table keeps only in-frame clones and is missing some. V, J and clone size were drawn from that table, and D and trimming were deduced from the DNA. The sample holds approximately 240,000 clones, 80% to 85% seen once. The V call is TRBV6-2 or TRBV6-3, the J call TRBJ1-5; D perhaps matches TRBD1 (5 bases). The sequence derives from a woman aged 25 to 39 who had recovered from COVID-19. The sequenced sample was peripheral blood. CDR3 DNA: TGTGCCAGCAGTTACTCGGCGGGGCGCGTTAGCAATCAGCCCCAGCATTTT. Amino acid sequence: CASSYSAGRVSNQPQHF.